This TCR beta chain was captured by sequencing in a study of T cell changes during pregnancy in multiple sclerosis. TCRdb's copy holds only in-frame clones and misses some; the assay was immunoSEQ multiplex PCR. The table records about 24,000 clones, 86% of them present only once. The germline gives CDR1 SGDLS, CDR2 YYNGEE. V dropped 0 bases and J dropped 6 bases, with 6 bases sitting between them. The CDR3 sequence is 13 residues long. The genes are TRBV9 and TRBJ2-2; D gene ambiguous. Sequenced material: CD8+ T cells from peripheral blood mononuclear cells, taken in the first trimester of pregnancy. The receptor was derived from a female donor in good health, enrolled as a control in a pregnancy study. The CDR3 region has the DNA TGTGCCAGCAGCGTAGTAGTCGCCGGGGAGCTGTTTTTT. It is translated as CASSVVVAGELFF.